This T cell receptor (beta chain) was identified during a study of blood T cell repertoires in COVID-19. For the study at large: Both acute and convalescent COVID-19 samples were obtained from the United States, Italy and Spain. T cells, B-cell-depleted T cells, or PBMCs supplied cDNA or gDNA.

The CDR3 extends over 18 amino acids. Germline assignment: CDR1 SGHKS and CDR2 YYEKEE (reference sequence). Trimming took off 5 bases at V and 4 bases at J, with 27 bases between the two ends. Study processing details: Reference gene primer amplification yielded estimated nucleated cell counts. Assay used: immunoSEQ multiplex PCR; TCRdb lists only in-frame clones, some missing. The V and J calls and clone size were taken over from that table, and D and trimming were inferred from the DNA. The sample contains around 56,000 clones, approximately 80% of which appear only once. The origin of this receptor is a woman aged 80 or over with active or convalescent COVID-19. Sequenced material: peripheral blood. V gene TRBV5-5 combines with J gene TRBJ2-5, with D tentatively TRBD2 (7 bases). The CDR3 here is CASRGTCGGPRHGETQYF. CDR3 DNA sequence: TGTGCCAGCAGGGGCACTTGCGGGGGCCCCCGCCACGGAGAGACCCAGTACTTC.